Below are 15 T cell receptor beta chains sequenced from a single sample in a study of vaccination effects on CD4 cells after COVID-19 (dated by TCRdb to between 2021 and 2024). Their antigen targets remain unknown. Library method: the immunoSEQ multiplex PCR assay. TCRdb mirrors the immuneACCESS table, restricted to in-frame sequences. Some clones are absent from its copies; in checked studies, under half trace to an unresolved V gene, and the reason for the others is unknown. The sample has tens of thousands of clones on record, more than 65% of them singletons. About 10% of the sample rests with the top ten. The ViraFEST assay stimulated PBMC with viral peptide pools and then used TCR sequencing to identify antigen-specific CD4+ T cell clonotypes by expansion. After around eleven days of culture, CD4+ T cells were isolated with the EasySep CD4+ T cell isolation kit. Two doses of either the BNT162b2 or the mRNA-1273 mRNA SARS-CoV-2 vaccine were administered to participants.

Sequencing was performed on CD4+ T cells from PBMCs cultured with HCoV-NL63 spike peptides, taken after COVID-19 vaccination. The cell subset or site label here, explained by the study, means: HCoV-NL63 spike overlapping peptide pool stimulation. The source is a human donor who received a COVID-19 vaccine.

V and J are TRBV6-5 and TRBJ2-1; 11 nucleotides match TRBD2. CDR3 size: 15 residues. Germline trimming cut 6 bases from V and 4 bases from J; bases unmatched to any gene: 5. The germline V gene has CDR1 MNHEY and CDR2 SVGAGI. The CDR3 here is CASSVTSGGYNEQFF. For the CDR3, the DNA is TGTGCCAGCAGCGTTACTAGCGGGGGTTACAATGAGCAGTTCTTC.

The chain is built from TRBV18 and TRBJ2-7, with 7 bases aligning to TRBD2. The CDR3 is 14 amino acids. V shed 3 bases and J 2 bases; nucleotides not matched to a gene: 4. Germline CDR1 reads KGHSH; CDR2 reads LQKENI. The CDR3 DNA follows: TGTGCCAGCTCACCCCGGGGGGAGGCCTACGAGCAGTACTTC. Amino acid sequence: CASSPRGEAYEQYF.

The J gene is TRBJ2-5, the V gene TRBV7-7; the D gene is possibly TRBD2 (6 bases). Trimming left V 6 bases short and J 5 bases short, with 22 bases between. Germline values: CDR1 SSHAT, CDR2 FNYEAQ (reference sequence). The CDR3 has 16 amino acids. CDR3 nucleotide sequence: TGTGCCAGCAGGCCCGGGAGAGGGAACGGTGGGGAGACCCAGTACTTC. It is translated as CASRPGRGNGGETQYF.

This clone turned up a few times. The CDR3 DNA reads as TGTGCCAGCAGTGGGGGGAAGGGGAGCTCTGGAAACACCATATATTTT. Protein: CASSGGKGSSGNTIYF. The rearrangement joins TRBV25-1 to TRBJ1-3, with D perhaps TRBD1 (5 bases). Per the germline V gene, CDR1 is MGHDK and CDR2 is SYGVNS. Trimming cost V 4 bases and J 0 bases, with 13 bases left between them. The CDR3 loop spans 16 amino acids.

This clone was picked up a small number of times. The chain is built from TRBV19 and TRBJ1-5; 10 nucleotides align to TRBD1. V was pared by 5 bases and J by 4 bases, with 5 bases of the junction left unmatched. Looked up from germline, CDR1 is LNHDA and CDR2 is SQIVND (reference sequence). This CDR3 region has 15 residues. The CDR3 is CASSARDRGNQPQHF. The CDR3 nucleotides are TGTGCCAGTAGTGCCCGGGACAGGGGAAATCAGCCCCAGCATTTT.

The rearrangement uses TRBV20-1 and TRBJ2-1; 14 bases are shared with TRBD2. The V and J ends lost 3 bases and 16 bases, in that order; junction bases with no gene match: 14. CDR1 is DFQATT, CDR2 SNEGSKA, per germline (reference sequence). This CDR3 comprises 15 residues. In DNA form, the CDR3 reads TGCAGTGCTAGTGATCCGGGACTAGCGGGGGCCAAGCGATTCTTC. Translated, it gives CSASDPGLAGAKRFF.

A single count supports this clone. This chain connects TRBV24-1 to TRBJ2-3, with 7 bases matching TRBD2. CDR3 size: 16 residues. V lost 2 bases, J lost 1 base, and 5 bases stayed unmatched. Germline CDR1 and CDR2: KGHDR and SFDVKD. In DNA, the CDR3 is TGTGCCACCAGTGATTCAAAACGGGGGGGCACAGATACGCAGTATTTT. Translating it yields CATSDSKRGGTDTQYF.

This clone was seen a few times. The chain joins TRBV6-2 or TRBV6-3 to TRBJ1-2; D call uncertain. This CDR3 is 15 amino acids long. The V gene lost 5 bases and the J gene lost 4 bases, with 17 bases spanning the gap. The germline V gene has CDR1 MNHEY and CDR2 SVGEGT. The CDR3 spells CASSLPGSGSYGYTF. The CDR3 DNA sequence: TGTGCCAGCAGTCTGCCGGGGTCGGGATCCTATGGCTACACCTTC.

The J gene is TRBJ1-2, the V gene TRBV15; D not certain. The V end was cut by 5 bases, the J end by 2 bases, with 12 bases between. Germline assignment: CDR1 LNHNV and CDR2 YYDKDF (reference sequence). The CDR3 consists of 14 residues. The CDR3 nucleotides are TGTGCCACCAGCCCCACAACGGGAAACTATGGCTACACCTTC. It yields the protein CATSPTTGNYGYTF.

In its sample, this clone was seen once. The J gene is TRBJ1-5, the V gene TRBV19; 9 positions agree with TRBD1. Losses at the gene ends were 7 bases for V and 6 bases for J; bases not matched to a gene: 10. This CDR3 is built from 15 residues. Germline CDR1 LNHDA, CDR2 SQIVND (reference sequence). The CDR3 sequence is CASTGQGLMGQPQHF. The CDR3 coding sequence is TGTGCCAGTACCGGACAGGGGCTGATGGGTCAGCCCCAGCATTTT.

This chain links TRBV19 with TRBJ2-5, with 7 nucleotides matching TRBD1. Losses at the gene ends were 6 bases for V and 1 base for J; bases not matched to a gene: 8. The V gene's germline CDR1 is LNHDA and CDR2 SQIVND (reference sequence). The CDR3 consists of 15 residues. CDR3 sequence (DNA): TGTGCCAGTAGCCCGACAGGGTTGGGCCAAGAGACCCAGTACTTC. Translated, it gives CASSPTGLGQETQYF. The full variable domain, rest sourced from reference TRBV19 and TRBJ2-5, is DGGITQSPKYLFRKEGQNVTLSCEQNLNHDAMYWYRQDPGQGLRLIYYSQIVNDFQKGDIAEGYSVSREKKESFPLTVTSAQKNPTAFYLCASSPTGLGQETQYFGPGTRLLVL.

The chain carries TRBV10-3 and TRBJ2-1; 7 bases are a match to TRBD1. Germline assignment: CDR1 ENHRY and CDR2 SYGVKD. Trimming at V came to 6 bases and at J to 4 bases, leaving 12 bases not matched to a gene. The CDR3 loop spans 16 amino acids. The CDR3 sequence is CAISPTEKGQYNEQFF. In DNA, the CDR3 is TGTGCCATCAGCCCTACCGAAAAGGGACAGTACAATGAGCAGTTCTTC.

The chain is built from TRBV10-2 and TRBJ2-3; D is perhaps TRBD1 (6 bases). Trimming left V 4 bases short and J 1 base short, with 12 bases between. CDR1 is WSHSY, CDR2 SAAADI, per germline. The CDR3 extends over 15 amino acids. CDR3 bases: TGCGCCAGCAGTGGGGCAGGGGTCGGCACAGATACGCAGTATTTT. Amino acids: CASSGAGVGTDTQYF.

The V and J genes are TRBV7-2 and TRBJ1-5; D is unclear. Germline CDR1 reads SGHTA; CDR2 reads FQGNSA. The CDR3 covers 12 residues. V lost 4 bases and J lost 3, with 4 bases in between. The CDR3 DNA reads TGTGCCAGCAGCTACAACAATCAGCCCCAGCATTTT. The encoded protein is CASSYNNQPQHF.

The chain employs TRBV7-2 and TRBJ1-1; possible D gene TRBD1, 5 bases. Trimming pared 1 base from V and 3 bases from J, leaving 15 bases between. The CDR3 loop spans 16 amino acids. From germline, CDR1 is SGHTA and CDR2 FQGNSA. CDR3 loop: CASSLEGTRGYTEAFF. In DNA, the CDR3 is TGTGCCAGCAGCTTAGAGGGCACAAGGGGATACACTGAAGCTTTCTTT.